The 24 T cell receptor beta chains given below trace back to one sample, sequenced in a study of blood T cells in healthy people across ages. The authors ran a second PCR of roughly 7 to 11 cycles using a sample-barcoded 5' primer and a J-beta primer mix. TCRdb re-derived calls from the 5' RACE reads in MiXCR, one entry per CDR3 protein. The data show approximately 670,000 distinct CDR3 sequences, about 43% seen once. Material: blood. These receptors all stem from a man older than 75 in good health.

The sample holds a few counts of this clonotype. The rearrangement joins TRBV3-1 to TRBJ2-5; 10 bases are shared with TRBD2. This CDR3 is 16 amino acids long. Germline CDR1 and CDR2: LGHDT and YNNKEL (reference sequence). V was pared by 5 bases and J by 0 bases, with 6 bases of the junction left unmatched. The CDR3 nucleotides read TGTGCCAGCAGCACCGACCTAGCGGGGGACCAAGAGACCCAGTACTTC. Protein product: CASSTDLAGDQETQYF.

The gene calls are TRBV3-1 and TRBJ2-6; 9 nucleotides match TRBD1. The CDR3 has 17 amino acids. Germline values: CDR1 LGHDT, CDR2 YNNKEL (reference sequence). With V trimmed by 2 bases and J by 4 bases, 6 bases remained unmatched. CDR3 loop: CASSQTGQGTGANVLTF. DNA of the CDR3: TGTGCCAGCAGCCAAACCGGACAGGGGACGGGGGCCAACGTCCTGACTTTC.

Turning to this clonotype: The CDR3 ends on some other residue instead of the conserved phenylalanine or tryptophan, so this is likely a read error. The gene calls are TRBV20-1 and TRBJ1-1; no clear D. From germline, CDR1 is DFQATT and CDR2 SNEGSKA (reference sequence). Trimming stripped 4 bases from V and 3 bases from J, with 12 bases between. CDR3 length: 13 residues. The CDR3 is CSATSGGDTEAFL. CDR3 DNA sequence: TGCAGTGCTACGTCGGGCGGTGACACTGAAGCTTTCCTT.

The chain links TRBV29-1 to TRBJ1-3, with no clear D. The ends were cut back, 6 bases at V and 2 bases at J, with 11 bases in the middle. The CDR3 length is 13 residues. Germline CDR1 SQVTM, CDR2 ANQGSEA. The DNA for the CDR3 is TGCAGCGTCCGCCTGATAGCTGGAAACACCATATATTTT. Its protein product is CSVRLIAGNTIYF.

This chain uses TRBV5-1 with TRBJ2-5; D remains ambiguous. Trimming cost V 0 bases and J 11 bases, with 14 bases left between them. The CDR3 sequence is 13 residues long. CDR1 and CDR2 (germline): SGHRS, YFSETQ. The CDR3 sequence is CASSLDQVGEQYF. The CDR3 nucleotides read TGCGCCAGCAGCTTGGATCAGGTAGGAGAGCAGTACTTC.

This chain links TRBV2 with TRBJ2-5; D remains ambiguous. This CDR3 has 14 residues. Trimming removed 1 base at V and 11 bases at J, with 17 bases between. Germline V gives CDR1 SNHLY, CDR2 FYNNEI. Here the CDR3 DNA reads TGTGCCAGCAGTGAAGTCAGCCCCAAGGGTGAGCAGTACTTC. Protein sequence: CASSEVSPKGEQYF.

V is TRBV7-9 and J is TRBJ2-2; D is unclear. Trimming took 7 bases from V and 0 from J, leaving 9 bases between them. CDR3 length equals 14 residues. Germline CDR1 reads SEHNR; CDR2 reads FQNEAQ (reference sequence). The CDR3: CASIQSSNTGELFF. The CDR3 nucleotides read TGTGCCAGCATCCAGAGCTCGAACACCGGGGAGCTGTTTTTT.

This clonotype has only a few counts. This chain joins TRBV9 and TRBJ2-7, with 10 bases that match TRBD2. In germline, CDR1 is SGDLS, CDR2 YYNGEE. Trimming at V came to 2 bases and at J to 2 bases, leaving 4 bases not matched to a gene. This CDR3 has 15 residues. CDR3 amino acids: CASSVSGGTTYEQYF. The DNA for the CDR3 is TGTGCCAGCAGCGTTAGCGGGGGGACCACCTACGAGCAGTACTTC. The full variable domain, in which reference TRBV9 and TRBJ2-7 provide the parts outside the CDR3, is DSGVTQTPKHLITATGQRVTLRCSPRSGDLSVYWYQQSLDQGLQFLIQYYNGEERAKGNILERFSAQQFPDLHSELNLSSLELGDSALYFCASSVSGGTTYEQYFGPGTRLTVT.

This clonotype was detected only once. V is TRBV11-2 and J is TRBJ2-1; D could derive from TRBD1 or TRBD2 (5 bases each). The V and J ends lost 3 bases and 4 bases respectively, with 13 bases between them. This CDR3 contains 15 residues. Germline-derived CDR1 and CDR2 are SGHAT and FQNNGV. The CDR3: CASSLGDPSYNEQFF. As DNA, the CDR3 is TGTGCCAGCAGCTTGGGGGACCCCAGTTACAATGAGCAGTTCTTC.

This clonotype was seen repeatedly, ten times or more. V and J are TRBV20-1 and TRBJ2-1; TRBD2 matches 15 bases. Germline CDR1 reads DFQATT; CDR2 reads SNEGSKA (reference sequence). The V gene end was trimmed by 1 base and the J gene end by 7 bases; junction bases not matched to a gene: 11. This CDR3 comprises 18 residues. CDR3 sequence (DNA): TGCAGTGCTAGAGTAGGACTAGCGGGAGGGCCTCAGAGGAATGAGCAGTTCTTC. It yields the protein CSARVGLAGGPQRNEQFF.

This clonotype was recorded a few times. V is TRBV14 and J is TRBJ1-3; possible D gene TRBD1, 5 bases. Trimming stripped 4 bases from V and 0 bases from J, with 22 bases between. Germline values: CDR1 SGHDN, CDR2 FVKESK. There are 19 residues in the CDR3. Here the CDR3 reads CASSLNTGAHLFSGNTIYF. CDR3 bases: TGTGCCAGCAGCCTTAATACAGGAGCGCATCTTTTCTCTGGAAACACCATATATTTT.

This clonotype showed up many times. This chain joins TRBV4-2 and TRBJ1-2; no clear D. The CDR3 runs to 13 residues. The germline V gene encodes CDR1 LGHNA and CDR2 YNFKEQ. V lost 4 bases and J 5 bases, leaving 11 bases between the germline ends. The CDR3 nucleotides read TGTGCCAGCAGCCTCACTGCCAGTTATGGCTACACCTTC. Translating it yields CASSLTASYGYTF.

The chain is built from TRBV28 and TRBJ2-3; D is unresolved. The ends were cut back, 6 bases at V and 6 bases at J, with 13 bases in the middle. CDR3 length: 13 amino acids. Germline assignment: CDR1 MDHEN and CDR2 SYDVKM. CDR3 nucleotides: TGTGCCAGCAGCTCGTCCGTGGACGATACGCAGTATTTT. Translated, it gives CASSSSVDDTQYF.

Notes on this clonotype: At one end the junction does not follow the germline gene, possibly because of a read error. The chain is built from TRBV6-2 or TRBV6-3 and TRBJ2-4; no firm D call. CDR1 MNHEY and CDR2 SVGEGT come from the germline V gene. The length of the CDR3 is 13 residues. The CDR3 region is CASSDSLGLDQYF. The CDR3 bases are TGTGCCAGCAGTGACTCCCTTGGGTTAGATCAGTACTTC.

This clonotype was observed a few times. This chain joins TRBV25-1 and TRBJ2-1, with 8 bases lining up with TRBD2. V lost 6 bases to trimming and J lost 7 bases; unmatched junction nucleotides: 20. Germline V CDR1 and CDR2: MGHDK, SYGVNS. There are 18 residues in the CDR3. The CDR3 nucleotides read TGTGCCAGCAGCAAATTAGGGGACCCGGGAGGGGTCAGGAATGAGCAGTTCTTC. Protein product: CASSKLGDPGGVRNEQFF.

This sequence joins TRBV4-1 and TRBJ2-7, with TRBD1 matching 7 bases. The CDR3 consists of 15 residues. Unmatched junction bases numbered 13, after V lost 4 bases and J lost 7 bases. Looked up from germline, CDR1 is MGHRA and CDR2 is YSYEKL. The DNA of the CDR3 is TGCGCCAGCAGCCCCCACGGGACAGCCCTGGGGGAGCAGTACTTC. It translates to CASSPHGTALGEQYF.

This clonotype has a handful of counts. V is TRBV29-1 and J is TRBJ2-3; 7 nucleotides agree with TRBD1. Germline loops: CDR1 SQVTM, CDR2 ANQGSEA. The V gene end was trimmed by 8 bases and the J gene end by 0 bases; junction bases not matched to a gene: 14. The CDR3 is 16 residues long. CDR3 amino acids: CSRRFAGTASTDTQYF. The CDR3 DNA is TGCAGCCGAAGATTCGCCGGGACAGCCAGCACAGATACGCAGTATTTT.

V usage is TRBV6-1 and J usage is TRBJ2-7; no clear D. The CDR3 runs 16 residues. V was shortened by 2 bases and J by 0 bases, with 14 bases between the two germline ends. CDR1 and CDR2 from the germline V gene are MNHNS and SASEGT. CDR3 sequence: CASSELVPRSSYEQYF. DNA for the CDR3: TGTGCCAGCAGTGAATTGGTACCGAGGAGCTCCTACGAGCAGTACTTC.

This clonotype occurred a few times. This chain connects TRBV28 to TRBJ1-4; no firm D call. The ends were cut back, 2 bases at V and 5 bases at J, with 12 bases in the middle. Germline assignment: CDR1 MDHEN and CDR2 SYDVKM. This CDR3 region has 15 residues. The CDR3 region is CASSLPGGRNEKLFF. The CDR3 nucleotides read TGTGCCAGCAGTTTACCCGGAGGACGGAATGAAAAACTGTTTTTT. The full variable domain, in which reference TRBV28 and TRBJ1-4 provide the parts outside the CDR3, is DVKVTQSSRYLVKRTGEKVFLECVQDMDHENMFWYRQDPGLGLRLIYFSYDVKMKEKGDIPEGYSVSREKKERFSLILESASTNQTSMYLCASSLPGGRNEKLFFGSGTQLSVL.

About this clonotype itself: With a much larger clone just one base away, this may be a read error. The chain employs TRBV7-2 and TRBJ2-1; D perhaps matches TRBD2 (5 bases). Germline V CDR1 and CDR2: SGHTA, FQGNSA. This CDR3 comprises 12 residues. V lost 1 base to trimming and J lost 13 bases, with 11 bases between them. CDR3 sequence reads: CASSLGWETQFF. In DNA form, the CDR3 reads TGTGCCAGCAGCTTAGGATGGGAGACCCAGTTCTTC.

In nucleotides, the CDR3 is TGTGCCAGCAGCCCCGGACAGGGTCTCACCTACGAGCAGTACTTC. Encoded protein: CASSPGQGLTYEQYF. The chain joins TRBV9 to TRBJ2-7; 8 bases are shared with TRBD1. The junction had 8 bases not matched to a gene; V was cut back by 4 bases and J by 2 bases. The germline V gene has CDR1 SGDLS and CDR2 YYNGEE. This CDR3 is 15 amino acids long.

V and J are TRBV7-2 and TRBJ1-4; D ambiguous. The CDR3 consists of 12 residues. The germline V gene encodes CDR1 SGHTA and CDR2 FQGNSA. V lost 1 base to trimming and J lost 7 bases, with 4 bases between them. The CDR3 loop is CASSLGSEKLFF. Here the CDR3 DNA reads TGTGCCAGCAGCTTAGGATCTGAAAAACTGTTTTTT.

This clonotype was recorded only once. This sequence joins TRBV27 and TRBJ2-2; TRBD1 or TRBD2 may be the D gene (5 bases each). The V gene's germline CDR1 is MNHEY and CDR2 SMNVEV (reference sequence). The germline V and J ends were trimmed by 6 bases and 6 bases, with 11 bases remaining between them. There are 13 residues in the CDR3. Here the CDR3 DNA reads TGTGCCAGCAGGAATAGAGGGGCCGGGGAGCTGTTTTTT. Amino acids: CASRNRGAGELFF.

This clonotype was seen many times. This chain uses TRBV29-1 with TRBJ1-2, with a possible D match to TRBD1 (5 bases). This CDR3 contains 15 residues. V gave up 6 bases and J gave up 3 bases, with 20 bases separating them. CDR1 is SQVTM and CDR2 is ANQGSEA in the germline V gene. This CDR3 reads CSVLKRVTGDYGYTF. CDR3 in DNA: TGCAGCGTACTCAAAAGGGTTACAGGTGACTATGGCTACACCTTC. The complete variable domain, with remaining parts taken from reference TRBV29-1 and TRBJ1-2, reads SAVISQKPSRDICQRGTSLTIQCQVDSQVTMMFWYRQQPGQSLTLIATANQGSEATYESGFVIDKFPISRPNLTFSTLTVSNMSPEDSSIYLCSVLKRVTGDYGYTFGSGTRLTVV.